The next 13 T cell receptor beta chains were all read from a single sample in a study of blood T cell repertoires in COVID-19. Profiling relied on immunoSEQ multiplex PCR, and the TCRdb table lists in-frame clones only, not all of them. This sample has roughly 25,000 clones, with approximately 78% found just once. The sequencing input was peripheral blood. The receptors shown here come from a human donor in a cohort sampled during active COVID-19.

The V call is TRBV19, the J call TRBJ1-1; TRBD1 matches at 8 bases. The V segment lost 4 bases and the J segment 6 bases; nucleotides outside the gene matches: 13. There are 16 residues in the CDR3. In germline, CDR1 is LNHDA, CDR2 SQIVND (reference sequence). The CDR3 DNA reads TGTGCCAGTAGTACAAACAGGGGGGGAATGGGAGCTGAAGCTTTCTTT. Translated: CASSTNRGGMGAEAFF.

The gene calls are TRBV7-9 and TRBJ2-7; TRBD2 is a possible D gene (5 bases). CDR3 length: 14 residues. The V end lost 6 bases, the J end lost 2 bases, and 14 bases lay between the germline ends. Germline V CDR1 and CDR2: SEHNR, FQNEAQ (reference sequence). This CDR3 is CASSLRTLAYEQYF. The CDR3 region has the DNA TGTGCCAGCAGTTTACGGACTCTCGCCTACGAGCAGTACTTC.

V gene TRBV20-1 combines with J gene TRBJ2-7, with D perhaps TRBD2 (5 bases). The germline V and J ends were trimmed by 6 bases and 7 bases, with 13 bases remaining between them. The CDR3 length is 11 residues. CDR1 is DFQATT, CDR2 SNEGSKA, per germline (reference sequence). DNA for the CDR3: TGCAGTGCCCATCGGACGGGAGAGCAGTACTTC. Translating it yields CSAHRTGEQYF.

The genes are TRBV28 and TRBJ2-7; weak D call: TRBD2 (6 bases). Trimming removed 6 bases from V and 3 bases from J, with 15 bases in between. The germline CDR1 and CDR2 sequences are MDHEN and SYDVKM. This CDR3 comprises 14 residues. The CDR3 coding sequence is TGTGCCAGCAGGCGGGAAAGGGGAGGCTACGAGCAGTACTTC. This gives the protein CASRRERGGYEQYF.

This chain uses TRBV9 with TRBJ1-2, with D maybe TRBD1 (6 bases). Germline V gives CDR1 SGDLS, CDR2 YYNGEE. The CDR3 covers 15 residues. The V end was cut by 4 bases, the J end by 5 bases, with 18 bases between. CDR3 amino acids: CASSPGARGEYGYTF. The CDR3 coding sequence is TGTGCCAGCAGCCCTGGGGCCAGGGGCGAGTATGGCTACACCTTC.

The J gene is TRBJ2-3, the V gene TRBV6-1; weak D call: TRBD2 (6 bases). V was pared by 1 base and J by 4 bases, with 9 bases between. Germline CDR1 reads MNHNS; CDR2 reads SASEGT. The CDR3 length is 14 residues. DNA for the CDR3: TGTGCCAGCAGTGAAGGGGAGGAAGCAGATACGCAGTATTTT. Protein sequence: CASSEGEEADTQYF.

The chain couples TRBV27 to TRBJ2-3; 8 bases line up with TRBD1. The length of the CDR3 is 15 residues. Germline assignment: CDR1 MNHEY and CDR2 SMNVEV (reference sequence). Trimming cost V 4 bases and J 0 bases; bases outside gene matches: 3. The CDR3 DNA follows: TGTGCCAGCAGTTCCTGGGACAGGAGCACAGATACGCAGTATTTT. This translates into CASSSWDRSTDTQYF.

V usage is TRBV2 and J usage is TRBJ2-5, with D tentatively TRBD2 (5 bases). The V gene lost 2 bases and the J gene lost 2 bases, with 15 bases spanning the gap. The CDR3 is 16 residues long. Per the germline V gene, CDR1 is SNHLY and CDR2 is FYNNEI. In DNA form, the CDR3 reads TGTGCCAGCAGTGAAAGATGGCGGGCCACACAAGAGACCCAGTACTTC. Translation: CASSERWRATQETQYF.

V usage is TRBV11-3 and J usage is TRBJ2-7, with D possibly being TRBD2 (5 bases). The germline V and J ends were trimmed by 2 bases and 0 bases, with 14 bases remaining between them. CDR1 and CDR2 (germline): SGHNT, YENEEA. This CDR3 has 16 amino acids. The CDR3 DNA sequence: TGTGCCAGCAGCTTATCCGGCGGGTCCTTCTCCTACGAGCAGTACTTC. This translates into CASSLSGGSFSYEQYF. The variable domain in full, with the rest retrieved from reference TRBV11-3 and TRBJ2-7, is EAGVVQSPRYKIIEKKQPVAFWCNPISGHNTLYWYLQNLGQGPELLIRYENEEAVDDSQLPKDRFSAERLKGVDSTLKIQPAELGDSAVYLCASSLSGGSFSYEQYFGPGTRLTVT.

The rearrangement links TRBV4-1 to TRBJ2-7; 7 bases are a match to TRBD1. Germline V gene data show CDR1 as MGHRA and CDR2 as YSYEKL. The length of the CDR3 is 16 residues. With 4 bases clipped from V and 6 bases from J, the junction kept 15 bases outside the gene matches. CDR3 sequence reads: CASSRSTGTEGLEQYF. The CDR3 DNA is TGCGCCAGCAGCCGATCTACCGGGACAGAGGGCCTCGAGCAGTACTTC.

This clone was counted a few times. The chain links TRBV12-3 or TRBV12-4 to TRBJ1-5; a weak D match, TRBD1 (5 bases). V lost 6 bases, J lost 4 bases, and 7 bases lay in between. This CDR3 is 12 amino acids long. As DNA, the CDR3 is TGTGCCAGCAGGACAGAAAATCAGCCCCAGCATTTT. It encodes CASRTENQPQHF.

The chain combines TRBV7-2 with TRBJ2-2, with 10 nucleotides matching TRBD1. V lost 5 bases and J lost 5; bases outside the gene matches: 14. This CDR3 is 18 amino acids long. Germline V gene sequence: CDR1 SGHTA, CDR2 FQGNSA. CDR3 DNA sequence: TGTGCCAGCAGCCCCCGGACAGGGGGTCTCCTTCGGACCGGGGAGCTGTTTTTT. It codes for CASSPRTGGLLRTGELFF.

The sample holds a few counts of this clone. The J gene is TRBJ1-2, the V gene TRBV18; D is unresolved. The germline CDR1 and CDR2 sequences are KGHSH and LQKENI. V shed 3 bases and J shed 3 bases, with 8 bases lying between them. The CDR3 has 13 residues. Here the CDR3 reads CASSPRRDYGYTF. CDR3 sequence (DNA): TGTGCCAGCTCACCCCGACGGGACTATGGCTACACCTTC.